These 17 T cell receptor beta chains came from one sample sequenced in a study of T cells in Graves' hyperthyroidism and ophthalmopathy. Amplification targeted TCR beta CDR3 regions from RNA transcripts. During a first-round RT-PCR of the TCR CDR3, the HTBI primer set was used. One entry per CDR3 protein results from TCRdb running MiXCR on the multiplex PCR reads. The sample holds a few hundred thousand distinct CDR3 sequences, approximately 14% seen once. The sample comprised blood. The receptors here all came from a woman aged 25 to 45 with Graves' hyperthyroidism.

This clonotype was seen at least ten times. The rearrangement uses TRBV30 and TRBJ1-1; D unclear. The V gene lost 4 bases and the J gene lost 5 bases, with 11 bases spanning the gap. The CDR3 spans 12 residues. Germline V gene lookup returns CDR1 GTSNPN and CDR2 SVGIG (reference sequence). In nucleotides, the CDR3 is TGTGCCTGGAAGGTCCAACCGACTGAAGCTTTCTTT. Translating it yields CAWKVQPTEAFF.

This clonotype was seen at least ten times. V usage is TRBV7-2 and J usage is TRBJ2-5, with TRBD1 matching over 10 bases. The germline V gene encodes CDR1 SGHTA and CDR2 FQGNSA. After removal of 5 bases from V and 5 bases from J, the junction contained 8 bases not matched to a gene. The CDR3 runs 15 residues. The CDR3 loop is CASSLEWTGGETQYF. CDR3 nucleotides: TGTGCCAGCAGCCTAGAGTGGACAGGGGGGGAGACCCAGTACTTC.

This clonotype was seen ten or more times. This chain connects TRBV7-2 to TRBJ2-7; 9 bases are a match to TRBD2. Germline V CDR1 and CDR2: SGHTA, FQGNSA. The CDR3 sequence is 13 residues long. Germline trimming cut 8 bases from V and 3 bases from J; bases unmatched to any gene: 5. CDR3 sequence: CASAGAGGYEQYF. CDR3 coding DNA: TGTGCCAGCGCCGGAGCGGGAGGCTACGAGCAGTACTTC.

Turning to this clonotype: This sequence may be a read error, since a much larger clone differs from it by one base. Here the CDR3 omits its conserved ending phenylalanine or tryptophan, so a read error is the likely source. The chain employs TRBV27 and TRBJ1-1; 7 bases agree with TRBD1. The germline CDR1 and CDR2 sequences are MNHEY and SMNVEV (reference sequence). The CDR3 covers 14 residues. V was pared by 5 bases and J by 2 bases, with 5 bases of the junction left unmatched. DNA for the CDR3: TGTGCCAGCAGTGGACAGGCTATCAACACTGAAGCTTTCTTA. It specifies CASSGQAINTEAFL.

This clonotype was seen ten or more times. The rearrangement uses TRBV7-2 and TRBJ1-2; the match to TRBD1 covers 8 bases. CDR1 is SGHTA, CDR2 FQGNSA, per germline. The J segment lost 5 bases and the V segment lost 5 bases, leaving 4 bases of the junction unmatched. The CDR3 is 13 amino acids. The CDR3 reads CASSRQGWYGYTF. The CDR3 region has the DNA TGTGCCAGCAGCCGACAGGGGTGGTATGGCTACACCTTC.

Many counts were recorded for this clonotype. The rearrangement joins TRBV11-2 to TRBJ2-1; D gene unclear. Germline V lookup: CDR1 SGHAT, CDR2 FQNNGV. The CDR3 is made up of 15 amino acids. Trimming removed 4 bases from V and 6 bases from J, with 16 bases in between. The DNA for the CDR3 is TGTGCCAGCAGCTCATATGGGAATTCAGCCAATGAGCAGTTCTTC. The encoded protein is CASSSYGNSANEQFF.

At least ten counts were recorded for this clonotype. The chain employs TRBV6-1 and TRBJ2-7; no firm D call. The V end lost 3 bases, the J end lost 7 bases, and 10 bases lay between the germline ends. CDR1 is MNHNS, CDR2 SASEGT, per germline. The CDR3 contains 12 residues. In DNA form, the CDR3 reads TGTGCCAGCAGTGAGCGTAGGGATGAGCAGTACTTC. Translation gives CASSERRDEQYF.

The chain links TRBV24-1 to TRBJ2-3; D is unclear. Trimming shortened V by 5 bases and J by 3 bases, and 8 bases separated the two germline ends. This CDR3 is 13 amino acids long. CDR1 and CDR2 (germline): KGHDR, SFDVKD. DNA of the CDR3: TGTGCCACCAGTGCGGTGCAGACAGATACGCAGTATTTT. Protein: CATSAVQTDTQYF.

To note about this clonotype: Possible read error: a much larger clone is one base away. The chain joins TRBV28 to TRBJ1-1; D may be TRBD1 (6 bases). The CDR3 is 15 amino acids. Germline V gene lookup returns CDR1 MDHEN and CDR2 SYDVKM. The CDR3 loop is CTSYSLGRGQTEAFF. The CDR3, as DNA: TGTACCAGCTATTCTTTGGGCAGGGGCCAAACTGAAGCTTTCTTT. Based on the CDR3 plus reference TRBV28 and TRBJ1-1, the full variable domain is DVKVTQSSRYLVKRTGEKVFLECVQDMDHENMFWYRQDPGLGLRLIYFSYDVKMKEKGDIPEGYSVSREKKERFSLILESASTNQTSMYLCTSYSLGRGQTEAFFGQGTRLTVV.

This clonotype was seen many times. The chain recombines TRBV30 with TRBJ1-2, with TRBD1 matching over 7 bases. The CDR3 loop spans 15 amino acids. CDR1 GTSNPN and CDR2 SVGIG come from the germline V gene (reference sequence). The V gene end was trimmed by 0 bases and the J gene end by 8 bases; junction bases not matched to a gene: 12. The CDR3 reads CAWSVWTGPSGGYTF. The CDR3 bases are TGTGCCTGGAGTGTATGGACAGGCCCCTCGGGCGGCTACACCTTC.

This clonotype was detected many times. The V gene is TRBV20-1, the J gene TRBJ1-1, with 7 bases that match TRBD1. Trimming removed 5 bases from V and 7 bases from J; junction bases left unmatched: 7. This CDR3 has 12 amino acids. The germline CDR1 and CDR2 sequences are DFQATT and SNEGSKA (reference sequence). The CDR3 spells CSALDRAVEAFF. Written as DNA, the CDR3 is TGCAGTGCTCTAGACAGGGCGGTTGAAGCTTTCTTT.

The chain recombines TRBV6-1 with TRBJ2-1, with D possibly TRBD2 on 5 matching bases. CDR3 size: 12 residues. CDR1 is MNHNS and CDR2 is SASEGT in the germline V gene. V lost 8 bases, J lost 4 bases, and 9 bases lay in between. The CDR3 DNA reads TGTGCCAGCGAGCGGAGTTACAATGAGCAGTTCTTC. Protein: CASERSYNEQFF.

This clonotype was picked up many times. The J gene is TRBJ2-1, the V gene TRBV6-2 or TRBV6-3; D is undetermined. Germline V lookup: CDR1 MNHEY, CDR2 SVGEGT. The CDR3 is 13 amino acids. V lost 1 base, J lost 3 bases, and 4 bases lay in between. The CDR3 bases are TGTGCCAGCAGTTACTACAGCTACAATGAGCAGTTCTTC. This translates into CASSYYSYNEQFF.

The sample holds a few counts of this clonotype. This chain links TRBV12-3 or TRBV12-4 with TRBJ2-7; 7 bases match TRBD1. The CDR3 has 17 residues. The V and J ends lost 7 bases and 4 bases, in that order; junction bases with no gene match: 19. This CDR3 is CASTTGTDILGGYEQYF. In nucleotides, the CDR3 is TGTGCCAGCACTACAGGGACAGATATCCTTGGGGGTTACGAGCAGTACTTC.

This clonotype was seen at least ten times. This chain joins TRBV5-5 and TRBJ2-2; 11 nucleotides line up with TRBD2. CDR1 and CDR2 from the germline V gene are SGHKS and YYEKEE (reference sequence). The CDR3 totals 17 residues. V was clipped by 0 bases and J by 4 bases; unmatched bases: 5. CDR3 sequence: CASSLVRLAGGTGELFF. The CDR3 DNA sequence: TGTGCCAGCAGCTTGGTACGCCTAGCGGGAGGCACCGGGGAGCTGTTTTTT.

The rearrangement joins TRBV19 to TRBJ2-1, with D possibly TRBD1 on 5 matching bases. The CDR3 length is 13 residues. Germline-derived CDR1 and CDR2 are LNHDA and SQIVND (reference sequence). Between the trimmed V and J ends, which lost 4 bases and 12 bases, there was a span of 16 bases. This chain's CDR3 is CASSTDLQVGQFF. The CDR3 DNA reads TGTGCCAGTAGTACCGACCTACAGGTAGGGCAGTTCTTC.

This clonotype was counted many times. The chain employs TRBV6-2 or TRBV6-3 and TRBJ2-2, with D hard to call. Germline CDR1 MNHEY, CDR2 SVGEGT. The CDR3 runs to 14 residues. The V and J ends lost 0 bases and 6 bases respectively, with 8 bases between them. This CDR3 reads CASSYSSLAGELFF. CDR3 DNA: TGTGCCAGCAGTTACTCGTCCTTGGCCGGGGAGCTGTTTTTT.